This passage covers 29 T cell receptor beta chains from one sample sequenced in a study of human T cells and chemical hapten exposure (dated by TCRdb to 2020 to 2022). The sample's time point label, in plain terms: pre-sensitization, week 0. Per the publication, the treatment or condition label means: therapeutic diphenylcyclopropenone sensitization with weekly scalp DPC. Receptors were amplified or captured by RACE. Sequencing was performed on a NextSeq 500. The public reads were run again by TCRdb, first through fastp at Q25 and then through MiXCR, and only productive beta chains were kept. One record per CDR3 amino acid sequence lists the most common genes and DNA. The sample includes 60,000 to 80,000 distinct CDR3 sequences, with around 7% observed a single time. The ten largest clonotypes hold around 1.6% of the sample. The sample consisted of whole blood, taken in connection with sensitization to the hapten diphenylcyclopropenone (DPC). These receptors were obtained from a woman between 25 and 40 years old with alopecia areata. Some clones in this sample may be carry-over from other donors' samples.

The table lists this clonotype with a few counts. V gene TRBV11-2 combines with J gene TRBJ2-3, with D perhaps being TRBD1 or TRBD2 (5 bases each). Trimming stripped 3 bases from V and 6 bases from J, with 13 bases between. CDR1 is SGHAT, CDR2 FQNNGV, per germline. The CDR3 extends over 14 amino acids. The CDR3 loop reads CASSFEGPPDTQYF. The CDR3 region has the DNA TGTGCCAGCAGCTTTGAGGGGCCCCCCGATACGCAGTATTTT.

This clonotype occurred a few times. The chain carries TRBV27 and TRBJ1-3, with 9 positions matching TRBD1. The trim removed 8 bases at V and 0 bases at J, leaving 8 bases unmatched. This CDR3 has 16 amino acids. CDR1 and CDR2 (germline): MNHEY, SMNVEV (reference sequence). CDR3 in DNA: TGTGCCAGCTCTCGGGGGACAGGGAGCTCTGGAAACACCATATATTTT. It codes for CASSRGTGSSGNTIYF.

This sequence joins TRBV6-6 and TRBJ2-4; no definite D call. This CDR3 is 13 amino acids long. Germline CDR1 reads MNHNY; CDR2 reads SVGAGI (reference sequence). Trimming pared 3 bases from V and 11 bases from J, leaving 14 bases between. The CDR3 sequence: CASSYLRPQFQYF. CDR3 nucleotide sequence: TGTGCCAGCAGTTATCTGCGGCCACAATTTCAGTACTTC.

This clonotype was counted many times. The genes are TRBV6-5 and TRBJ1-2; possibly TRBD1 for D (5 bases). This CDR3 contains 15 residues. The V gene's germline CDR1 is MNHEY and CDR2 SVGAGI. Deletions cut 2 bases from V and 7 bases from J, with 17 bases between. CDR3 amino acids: CASSYDPGIPGGYTF. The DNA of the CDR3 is TGTGCCAGCAGTTACGATCCAGGGATTCCTGGTGGCTACACCTTC.

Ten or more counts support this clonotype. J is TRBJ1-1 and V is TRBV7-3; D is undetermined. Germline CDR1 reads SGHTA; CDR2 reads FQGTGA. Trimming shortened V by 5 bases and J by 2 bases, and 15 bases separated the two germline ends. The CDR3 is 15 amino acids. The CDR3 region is CASSTRTGENTEAFF. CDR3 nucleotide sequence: TGTGCCAGCAGCACCCGGACGGGAGAAAACACTGAAGCTTTCTTT.

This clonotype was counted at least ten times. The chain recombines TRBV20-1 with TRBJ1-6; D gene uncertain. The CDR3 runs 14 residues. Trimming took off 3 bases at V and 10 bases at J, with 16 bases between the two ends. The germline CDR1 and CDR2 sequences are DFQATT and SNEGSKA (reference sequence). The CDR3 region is CSARATPRGSPLHF. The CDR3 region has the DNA TGCAGTGCTAGGGCGACCCCTAGAGGGTCACCCCTCCACTTT.

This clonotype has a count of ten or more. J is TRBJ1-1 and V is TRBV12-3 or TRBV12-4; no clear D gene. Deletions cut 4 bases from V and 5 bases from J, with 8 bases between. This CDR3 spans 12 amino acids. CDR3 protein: CASSWDGTEAFF. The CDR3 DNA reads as TGTGCCAGCAGTTGGGATGGGACTGAAGCTTTCTTT.

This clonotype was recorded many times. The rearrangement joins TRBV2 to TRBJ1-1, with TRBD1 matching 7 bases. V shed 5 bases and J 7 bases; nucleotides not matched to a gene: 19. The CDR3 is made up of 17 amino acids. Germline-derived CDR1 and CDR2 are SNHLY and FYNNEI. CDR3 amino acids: CASSTTGSGPVTFEAFF. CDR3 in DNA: TGTGCCAGCAGTACGACAGGGTCAGGCCCGGTAACTTTTGAAGCTTTCTTT.

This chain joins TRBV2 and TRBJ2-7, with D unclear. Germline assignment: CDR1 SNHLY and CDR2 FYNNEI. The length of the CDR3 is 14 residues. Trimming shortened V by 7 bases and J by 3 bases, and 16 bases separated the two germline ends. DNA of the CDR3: TGTGCCAGCACCTCGAACCCTTTTGACTACGAGCAGTACTTC. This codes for CASTSNPFDYEQYF. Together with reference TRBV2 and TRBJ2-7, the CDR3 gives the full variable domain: EPEVTQTPSHQVTQMGQEVILRCVPISNHLYFYWYRQILGQKVEFLVSFYNNEISEKSEIFDDQFSVERPDGSNFTLKIRSTKLEDSAMYFCASTSNPFDYEQYFGPGTRLTVT.

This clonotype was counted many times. The CDR3 nucleotides read TGTGCCTGGACCCCGGGGCCTTCACCCCTCCACTTT. Translated, it gives CAWTPGPSPLHF. The chain carries TRBV30 and TRBJ1-6; a weak D match, TRBD1 (5 bases). This CDR3 contains 12 residues. Between the trimmed V and J ends, which lost 4 bases and 9 bases, there was a span of 10 bases. The germline gives CDR1 GTSNPN, CDR2 SVGIG (reference sequence).

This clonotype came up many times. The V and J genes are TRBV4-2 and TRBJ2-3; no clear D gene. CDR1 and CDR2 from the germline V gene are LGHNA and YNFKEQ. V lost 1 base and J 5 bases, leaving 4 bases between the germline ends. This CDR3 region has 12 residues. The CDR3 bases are TGTGCCAGCAGCCAAGTTCAAGATACGCAGTATTTT. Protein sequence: CASSQVQDTQYF.

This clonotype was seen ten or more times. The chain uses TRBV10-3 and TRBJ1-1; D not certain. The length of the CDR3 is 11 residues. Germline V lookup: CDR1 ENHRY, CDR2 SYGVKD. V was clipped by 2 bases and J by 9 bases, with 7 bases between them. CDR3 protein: CAISEGRKAFF. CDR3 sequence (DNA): TGTGCCATCAGTGAGGGCAGGAAAGCTTTCTTT.

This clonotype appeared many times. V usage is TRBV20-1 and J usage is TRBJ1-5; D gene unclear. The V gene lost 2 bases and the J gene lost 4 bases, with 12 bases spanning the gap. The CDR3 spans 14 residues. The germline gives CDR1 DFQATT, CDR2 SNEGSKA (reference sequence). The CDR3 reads CSARNSPGNQPQHF. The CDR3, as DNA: TGCAGTGCTAGAAATTCCCCGGGAAATCAGCCCCAGCATTTT.

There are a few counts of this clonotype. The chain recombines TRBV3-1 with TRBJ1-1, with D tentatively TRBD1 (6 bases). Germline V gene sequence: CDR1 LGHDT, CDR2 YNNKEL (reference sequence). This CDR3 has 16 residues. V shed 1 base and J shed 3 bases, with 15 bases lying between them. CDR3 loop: CASSQGRGGGDTEAFF. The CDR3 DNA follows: TGTGCCAGCAGCCAAGGTCGGGGAGGGGGAGACACTGAAGCTTTCTTT.

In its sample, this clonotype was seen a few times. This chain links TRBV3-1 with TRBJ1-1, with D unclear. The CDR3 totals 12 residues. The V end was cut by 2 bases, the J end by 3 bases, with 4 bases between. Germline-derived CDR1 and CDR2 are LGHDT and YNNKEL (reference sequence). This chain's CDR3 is CASSQLDTEAFF. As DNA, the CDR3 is TGTGCCAGCAGCCAACTGGACACTGAAGCTTTCTTT.

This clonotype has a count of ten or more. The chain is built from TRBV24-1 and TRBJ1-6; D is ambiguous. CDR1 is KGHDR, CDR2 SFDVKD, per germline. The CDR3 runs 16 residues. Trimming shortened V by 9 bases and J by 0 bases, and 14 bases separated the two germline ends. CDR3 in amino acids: CATAAARSSYNSPLHF. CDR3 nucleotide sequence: TGTGCCACCGCGGCGGCCCGGAGCTCCTATAATTCACCCCTCCACTTT.

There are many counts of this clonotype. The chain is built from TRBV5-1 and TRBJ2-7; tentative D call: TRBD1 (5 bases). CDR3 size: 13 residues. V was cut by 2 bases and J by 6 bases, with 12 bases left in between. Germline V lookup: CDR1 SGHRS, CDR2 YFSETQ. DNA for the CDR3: TGCGCCAGCAGCTTTCCAGGACAAGCCGAGCAGTACTTC. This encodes CASSFPGQAEQYF.

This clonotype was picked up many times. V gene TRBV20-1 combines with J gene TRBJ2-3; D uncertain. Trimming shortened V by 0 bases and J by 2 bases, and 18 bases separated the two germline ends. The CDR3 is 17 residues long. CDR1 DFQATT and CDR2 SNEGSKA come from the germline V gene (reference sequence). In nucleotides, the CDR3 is TGCAGTGCTAGAGACCCCTTAGGGTATAGACACACAGATACGCAGTATTTT. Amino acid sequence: CSARDPLGYRHTDTQYF.

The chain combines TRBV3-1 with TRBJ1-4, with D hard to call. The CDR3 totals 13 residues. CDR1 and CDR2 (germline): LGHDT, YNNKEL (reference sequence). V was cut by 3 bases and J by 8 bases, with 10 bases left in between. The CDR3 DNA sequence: TGTGCCAGCAGCCATCTCCCGCGGGAAAAACTGTTTTTT. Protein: CASSHLPREKLFF.

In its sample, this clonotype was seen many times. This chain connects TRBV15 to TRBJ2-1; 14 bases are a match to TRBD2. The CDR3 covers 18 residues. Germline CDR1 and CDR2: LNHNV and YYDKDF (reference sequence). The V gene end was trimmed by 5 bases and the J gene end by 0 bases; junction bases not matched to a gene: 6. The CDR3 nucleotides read TGTGCCACCAGCGGTGGGACTAGCGGGGGTAGCTCCTACAATGAGCAGTTCTTC. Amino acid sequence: CATSGGTSGGSSYNEQFF.

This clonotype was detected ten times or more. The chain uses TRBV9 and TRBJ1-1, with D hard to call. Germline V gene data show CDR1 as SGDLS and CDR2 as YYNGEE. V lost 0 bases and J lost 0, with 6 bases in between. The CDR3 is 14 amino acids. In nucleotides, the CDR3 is TGTGCCAGCAGCGTAGGGACGATGAACACTGAAGCTTTCTTT. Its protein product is CASSVGTMNTEAFF. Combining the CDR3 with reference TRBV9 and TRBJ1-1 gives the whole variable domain DSGVTQTPKHLITATGQRVTLRCSPRSGDLSVYWYQQSLDQGLQFLIQYYNGEERAKGNILERFSAQQFPDLHSELNLSSLELGDSALYFCASSVGTMNTEAFFGQGTRLTVV.

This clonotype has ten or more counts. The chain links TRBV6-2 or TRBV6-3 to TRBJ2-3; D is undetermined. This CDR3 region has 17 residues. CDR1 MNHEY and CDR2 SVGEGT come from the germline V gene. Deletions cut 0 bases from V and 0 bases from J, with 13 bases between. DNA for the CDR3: TGTGCCAGCAGTTACTCTTCATTGGGTTCTAGCACAGATACGCAGTATTTT. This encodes CASSYSSLGSSTDTQYF.

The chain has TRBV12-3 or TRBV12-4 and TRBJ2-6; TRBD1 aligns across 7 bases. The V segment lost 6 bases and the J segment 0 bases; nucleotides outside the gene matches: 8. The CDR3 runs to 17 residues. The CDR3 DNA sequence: TGTGCCAGCAGCCGGGACAGCAGCCTCTCTGGGGCCAACGTCCTGACTTTC. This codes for CASSRDSSLSGANVLTF.

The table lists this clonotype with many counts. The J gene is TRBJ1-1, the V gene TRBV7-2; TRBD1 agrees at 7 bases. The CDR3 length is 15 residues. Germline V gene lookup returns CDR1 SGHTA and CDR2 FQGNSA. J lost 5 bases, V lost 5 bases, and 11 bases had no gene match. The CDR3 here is CASSPLDRRGTEAFF. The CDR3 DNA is TGTGCCAGCAGCCCGCTGGACAGGAGAGGGACTGAAGCTTTCTTT.

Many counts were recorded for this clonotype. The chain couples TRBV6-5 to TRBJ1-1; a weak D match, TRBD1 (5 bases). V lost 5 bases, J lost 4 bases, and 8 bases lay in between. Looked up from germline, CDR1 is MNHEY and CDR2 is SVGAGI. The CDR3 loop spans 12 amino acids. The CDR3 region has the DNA TGTGCCAGCAGTAGGGGAGGCACTGAAGCTTTCTTT. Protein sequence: CASSRGGTEAFF.

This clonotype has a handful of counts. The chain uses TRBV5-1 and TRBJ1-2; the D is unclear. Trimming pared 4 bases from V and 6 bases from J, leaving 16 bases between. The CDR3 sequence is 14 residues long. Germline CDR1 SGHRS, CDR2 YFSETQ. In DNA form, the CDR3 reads TGCGCCAGCAGCGAGAGACAACTTCCCGATGGCTACACCTTC. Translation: CASSERQLPDGYTF.

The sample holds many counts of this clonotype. The CDR3 nucleotides read TGTGCCAGCAGCCAAGAAGGGGGGAATTCACCCCTCCACTTT. Its protein is CASSQEGGNSPLHF. The rearrangement links TRBV3-1 to TRBJ1-6, with D possibly matching TRBD1 (6 bases). Germline V gene data show CDR1 as LGHDT and CDR2 as YNNKEL (reference sequence). V was cut by 0 bases and J by 7 bases, with 7 bases left in between. This CDR3 region has 14 residues.

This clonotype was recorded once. This CDR3 is CASSFGRTGYEQYF. CDR3 nucleotide sequence: TGTGCCAGCAGCTTCGGGCGGACAGGCTACGAGCAGTACTTC. The chain carries TRBV7-2 and TRBJ2-7; 7 bases are shared with TRBD1. This CDR3 region has 14 residues. The junction had 5 bases not matched to a gene; V was cut back by 3 bases and J by 3 bases. Germline V gene sequence: CDR1 SGHTA, CDR2 FQGNSA.

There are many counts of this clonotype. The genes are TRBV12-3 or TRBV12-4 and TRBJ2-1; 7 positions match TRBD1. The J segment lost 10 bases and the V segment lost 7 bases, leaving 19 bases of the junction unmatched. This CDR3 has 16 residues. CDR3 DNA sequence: TGTGCCAGCATTCCCCCGTGGGGCAGGGGGTGGGGGGAGCAGTTCTTC. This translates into CASIPPWGRGWGEQFF.